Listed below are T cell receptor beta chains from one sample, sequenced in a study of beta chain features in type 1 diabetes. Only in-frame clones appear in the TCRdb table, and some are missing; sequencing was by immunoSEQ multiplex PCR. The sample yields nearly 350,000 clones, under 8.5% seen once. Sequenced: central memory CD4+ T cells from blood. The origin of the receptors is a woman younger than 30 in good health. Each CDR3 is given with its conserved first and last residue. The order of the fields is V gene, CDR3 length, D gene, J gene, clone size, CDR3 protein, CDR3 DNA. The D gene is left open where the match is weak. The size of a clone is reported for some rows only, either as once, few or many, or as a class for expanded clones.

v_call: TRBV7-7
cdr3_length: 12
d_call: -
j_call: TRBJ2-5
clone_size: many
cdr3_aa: CASSPYQETQYF
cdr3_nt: TGTGCTAGCAGCCCGTACCAAGAGACCCAGTACTTC

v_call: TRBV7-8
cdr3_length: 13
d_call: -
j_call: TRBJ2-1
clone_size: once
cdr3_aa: CASSSRYGNEQFF
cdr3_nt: TGTGCCAGCAGCTCCCGCTACGGCAATGAGCAGTTCTTC

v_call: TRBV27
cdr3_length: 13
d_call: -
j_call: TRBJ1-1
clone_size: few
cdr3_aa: CASSLGGVTEAFF
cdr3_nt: TGTGCCAGCAGCCTAGGGGGGGTCACTGAAGCTTTCTTT

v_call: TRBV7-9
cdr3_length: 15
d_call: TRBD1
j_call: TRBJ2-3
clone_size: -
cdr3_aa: CASSPGTGALDTQYF
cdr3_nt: TGTGCCAGCAGCCCCGGGACAGGGGCCTTGGATACGCAGTATTTT

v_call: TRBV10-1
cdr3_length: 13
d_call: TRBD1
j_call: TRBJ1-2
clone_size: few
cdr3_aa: CASSRDRVAGYTF
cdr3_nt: TGCGCCAGCAGCCGGGACAGGGTCGCCGGCTACACCTTC

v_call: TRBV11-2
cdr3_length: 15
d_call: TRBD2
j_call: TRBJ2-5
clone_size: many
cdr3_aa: CASSLFGGREETQYF
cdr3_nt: TGTGCCAGCAGCTTATTTGGCGGGAGGGAAGAGACCCAGTACTTC

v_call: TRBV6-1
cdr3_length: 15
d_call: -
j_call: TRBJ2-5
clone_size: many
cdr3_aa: CASSEKSGGRETQYF
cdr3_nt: TGTGCCAGCAGTGAAAAGAGCGGTGGGAGAGAGACCCAGTACTTC

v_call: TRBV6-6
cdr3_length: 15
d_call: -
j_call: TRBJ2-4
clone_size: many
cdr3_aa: CASTLTSLAKNIQYF
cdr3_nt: TGTGCCAGCACCTTAACCAGCCTAGCCAAAAACATTCAGTACTTC

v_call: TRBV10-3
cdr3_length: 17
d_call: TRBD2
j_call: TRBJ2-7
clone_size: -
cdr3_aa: CAISEPSGGRGSYEQYF
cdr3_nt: TGTGCCATCAGTGAGCCCTCGGGTGGGAGGGGCTCCTACGAGCAGTACTTC

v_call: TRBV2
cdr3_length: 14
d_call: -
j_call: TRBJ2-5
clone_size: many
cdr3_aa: CASSQWGSQETQYF
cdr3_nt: TGTGCCAGCAGTCAATGGGGGAGCCAAGAGACCCAGTACTTC

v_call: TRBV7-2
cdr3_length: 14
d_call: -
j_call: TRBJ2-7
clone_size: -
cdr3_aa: CASSVAAYSYEQYF
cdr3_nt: TGTGCCAGCAGCGTAGCGGCGTACTCCTACGAGCAGTACTTC

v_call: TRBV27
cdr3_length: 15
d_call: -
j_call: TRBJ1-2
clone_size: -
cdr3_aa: CASSLWAGMDYGYTF
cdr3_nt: TGTGCCAGCAGTTTATGGGCAGGGATGGACTATGGCTACACCTTC

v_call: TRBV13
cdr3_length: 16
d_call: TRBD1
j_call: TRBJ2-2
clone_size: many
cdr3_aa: CASSSRQGPITGELFF
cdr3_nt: TGTGCCAGCAGCTCAAGACAGGGTCCCATCACCGGGGAGCTGTTTTTT

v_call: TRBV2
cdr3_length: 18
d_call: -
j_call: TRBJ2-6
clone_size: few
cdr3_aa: CASSEDGLKDSGANVLTF
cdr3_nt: TGTGCCAGCAGTGAAGATGGACTTAAGGACTCTGGGGCCAACGTCCTGACTTTC

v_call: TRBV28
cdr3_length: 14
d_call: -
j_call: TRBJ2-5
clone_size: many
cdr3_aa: CASSLSPIPETQYF
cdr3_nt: TGTGCCAGCAGTTTATCTCCAATTCCGGAGACCCAGTACTTC

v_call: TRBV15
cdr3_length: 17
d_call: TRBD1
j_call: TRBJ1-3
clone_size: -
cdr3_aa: CATSRYLLTGGGDTIYF
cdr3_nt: TGTGCCACCAGCAGATACCTTCTGACAGGGGGCGGAGACACCATATATTTT

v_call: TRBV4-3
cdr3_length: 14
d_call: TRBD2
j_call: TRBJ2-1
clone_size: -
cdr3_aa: CASSQSGRFNEQFF
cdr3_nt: TGCGCCAGCAGCCAAAGCGGGAGATTTAATGAGCAGTTCTTC

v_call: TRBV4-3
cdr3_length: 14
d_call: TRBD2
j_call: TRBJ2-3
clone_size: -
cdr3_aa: CASSQNLAADTQYF
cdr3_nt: TGCGCCAGCAGCCAAAACCTAGCGGCAGATACGCAGTATTTT

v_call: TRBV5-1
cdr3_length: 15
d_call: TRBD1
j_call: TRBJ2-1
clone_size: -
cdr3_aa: CASSGGTGSSLEQFF
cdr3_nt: TGCGCCAGCAGCGGTGGGACAGGGTCCTCTTTGGAGCAGTTCTTC

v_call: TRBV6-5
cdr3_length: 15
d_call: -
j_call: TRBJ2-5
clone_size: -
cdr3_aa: CASSYLPVSQGAQYF
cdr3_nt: TGTGCCAGCAGTTACCTCCCTGTTAGCCAAGGGGCCCAGTACTTC

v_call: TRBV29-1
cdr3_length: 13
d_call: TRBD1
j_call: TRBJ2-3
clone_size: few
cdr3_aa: CSVATGLPDTQYF
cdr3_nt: TGCAGCGTAGCGACAGGGCTGCCAGATACGCAGTATTTT

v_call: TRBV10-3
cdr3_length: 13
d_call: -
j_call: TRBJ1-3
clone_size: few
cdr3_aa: CAISGVSGNTIYF
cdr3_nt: TGTGCCATCTCGGGGGTTTCTGGAAACACCATATATTTT

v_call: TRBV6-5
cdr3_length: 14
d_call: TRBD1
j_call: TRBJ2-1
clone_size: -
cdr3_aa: CASSYSAGTAEQFF
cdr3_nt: TGTGCCAGCAGTTACTCTGCCGGGACAGCTGAGCAGTTCTTC

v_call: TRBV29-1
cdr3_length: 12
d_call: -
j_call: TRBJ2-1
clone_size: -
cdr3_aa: CSAVVVGNEQFF
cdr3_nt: TGCAGCGCAGTAGTTGTCGGCAATGAGCAGTTCTTC

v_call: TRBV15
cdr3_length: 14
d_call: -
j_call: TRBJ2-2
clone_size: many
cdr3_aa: CATSSRRRAGELFF
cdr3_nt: TGTGCCACCAGCAGCCGAAGGCGTGCCGGGGAGCTGTTTTTT

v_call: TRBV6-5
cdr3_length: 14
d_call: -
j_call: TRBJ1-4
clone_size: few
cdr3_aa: CASSYTGVGEKLFF
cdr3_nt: TGTGCCAGCAGTTATACGGGTGTTGGTGAAAAACTGTTTTTT

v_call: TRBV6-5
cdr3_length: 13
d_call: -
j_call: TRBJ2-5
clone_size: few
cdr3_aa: CASKVDNQETQYF
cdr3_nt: TGTGCCAGCAAAGTGGATAACCAAGAGACCCAGTACTTC

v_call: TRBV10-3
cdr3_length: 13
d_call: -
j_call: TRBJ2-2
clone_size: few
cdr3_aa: CAISRENTGELFF
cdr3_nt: TGTGCCATATCGCGGGAGAACACCGGGGAGCTGTTTTTT

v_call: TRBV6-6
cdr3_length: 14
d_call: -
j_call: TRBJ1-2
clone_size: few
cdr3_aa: CASLPGTGRYGYTF
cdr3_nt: TGTGCCAGCCTCCCTGGTACAGGTAGATATGGCTACACCTTC

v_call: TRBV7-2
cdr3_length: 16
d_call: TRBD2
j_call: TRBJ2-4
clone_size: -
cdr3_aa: CASSSKVSSGRNIQYF
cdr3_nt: TGTGCCAGCAGCTCAAAGGTATCTAGCGGGAGGAACATTCAGTACTTC

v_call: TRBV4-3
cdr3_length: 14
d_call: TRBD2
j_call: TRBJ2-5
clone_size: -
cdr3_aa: CASSQDTSGETQYF
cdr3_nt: TGCGCCAGCAGCCAAGATACTAGCGGTGAGACCCAGTACTTC